This TCR beta chain originates from a study of T cells in Graves' hyperthyroidism and ophthalmopathy. RNA transcripts were the template for amplifying TCR beta CDR3 regions. When the TCR CDR3 underwent first-round RT-PCR, the HTBI primer set was used. MiXCR was run by TCRdb on the multiplex PCR reads, yielding one entry per CDR3 protein. The table lists roughly 660,000 distinct CDR3 sequences, 17% of them singletons. The table lists this clonotype with many counts. The receptor was isolated from a middle-aged man with Graves' hyperthyroidism. Sequencing input: blood.

CDR3 nucleotides: TGTGCCAGCATATCCTGGGACGTAGGAAACACCATATATTTT. Amino acid sequence: CASISWDVGNTIYF. The chain carries TRBV12-3 or TRBV12-4 and TRBJ1-3; the D gene is possibly TRBD1 (5 bases). The CDR3 sequence is 14 residues long. V gave up 7 bases and J gave up 4 bases, with 14 bases separating them.